This T cell receptor beta chain was found in a study of T cells in localized non-small cell lung cancer (dated by TCRdb to 2018 to 2021). About the investigation overall: The study examined T cell repertoires in hundreds of patients with early-stage NSCLC and compared tumors with uninvolved tumor-adjacent lungs. The cohort was made up of some 240 treatment-naive NSCLC patients whose localized lung tumors had been resected. A mean age of around 66 years was recorded for the NSCLC patients, of whom 129 were male and about a hundred were female. Paper-wide results and their limitations: Because multi-region tumor sequencing was not done, intratumor heterogeneity could not be ruled out. Longer overall survival was associated with higher T cell density in blood, whereas shorter survival was associated with higher clonality in adjacent lung. Because of the exploratory design, TCR variables were selected using unadjusted p-values without false-discovery rate correction. The highest T cell clonality was observed in uninvolved tumor-adjacent lung, where clonality exceeded that of tumor, suggesting that antigenic responses were more focused in uninvolved tumor-adjacent lung. A median of approximately 50 of the top 100 tumor clones turned up in the paired uninvolved adjacent lung, and 25 to 35 of those clones also ranked among the top 100 of that same adjacent lung.

The immunoSEQ Assay was used to sequence TCR beta CDR3 regions from DNA. The source study handled its data this way. T cell density was computed as TCR beta template counts normalized to usable DNA estimated by amplifying housekeeping genes. Using the preseqR package, richness was estimated by extrapolating to 120,000 templates for tissue samples and 400,000 templates for PBMC samples. Clonality was taken to be one minus Pielou's evenness. Differential abundance testing on productive amino-acid clonotypes, with a minimum total count of 5 and an alpha of 0.1, was used to identify tissue-enriched TCRs. The Jaccard Index and the Morisita Overlap Index were used to measure repertoire overlap between compartments. GLIPH grouped TCR beta CDR3s together with public tetramer-defined viral CDR3s, and a viral motif had to include at least three viral sequences and also show V-gene enrichment. TCRdb holds this immuneACCESS table with in-frame rearrangements only. Some clones are missing; in checked studies, unresolved V genes explain under half, and the rest has no known cause. That table furnishes V, J and clone size, whereas the DNA furnished D and trimming. Across this sample there are around 26,000 clones, with about 90% seen only once. The ten largest clonotypes hold less than 1.1% of the sample.

About this clone itself: There is no known antigen for this receptor. Base qualities are missing; no much larger clone stands one base away.

The CDR1 and CDR2 encoded by the germline V gene are LGHNA and YSLEER. Relative to germline, V is 0 bases shorter and J is 10 bases shorter, with 25 bases between their ends. From the cysteine up to the phenylalanine, the CDR3 has a length of 19 residues. Here the CDR3 DNA is all that survives: 57 bases in frame from base 1. At diagnosis, peripheral blood, uninvolved tumor-adjacent lung and tumor were collected and stored as a combination of fresh-frozen and FFPE material. For TCR repertoire profiling, the blood samples were analyzed as peripheral blood mononuclear cells. The chain couples TRBV4-3 to TRBJ1-6; the D gene identity is not certain. The TCR originated in a woman aged 40 to 75 with stage I lung adenocarcinoma. This specimen consisted of peripheral blood, obtained before any cancer treatment. DNA sequence: TGCGCCAGCAGCCAAGATCTTGCGGGAGTAGGGTCTCGGGGATCACCCCTCCACTTT. This sequence encodes CASSQDLAGVGSRGSPLHF.